The entry below describes one TCR beta chain. Germline V CDR1 and CDR2: SEHNR, FQNEAQ (reference sequence). This CDR3 has 18 amino acids. V was pared by 5 bases and J by 3 bases, with 24 bases between. Measured with immunoSEQ multiplex PCR; TCRdb has only the in-frame clones, and not every one. The sample has about 1.1 million clones; roughly 74% are singletons. This sample was taken from a study of shared clonotypes between healthy human individuals. Study details: Every donor yielded three CD4 naive, three CD4 memory, two CD8 naive and one CD8 memory plate.

This clonotype was obtained from a man aged 18 to 30 in good health. Some clones in this sample may be carry-over from other donors' samples. Sample: memory CD4+ T cells from PBMCs. As to subset: CD45RA-negative fraction. The chain has TRBV7-9 and TRBJ2-3; D is undetermined. The chain's CDR3 is CASSPPGRSTERTDTQYF. In DNA, the CDR3 is TGTGCCAGCAGCCCACCAGGTCGGAGCACAGAGAGGACAGATACGCAGTATTTT.